What follows are 7 T cell receptor beta chains derived from one specimen sequenced in a study of T cells after posttransplantation cyclophosphamide. The protocol was immunoSEQ multiplex PCR, while the TCRdb copy is restricted to in-frame clones and leaves out a portion. The repertoire consists of 45,000 to 65,000 clones, with 90% to 95% occurring once and the leading ten covering around 2.8%. Sequenced input: PBMCs. The source of these receptors is a woman aged 25 to 45 in good health and a related stem cell transplant donor.

This chain uses TRBV7-6 with TRBJ2-7; the D gene is possibly TRBD2 (6 bases). Trimming stripped 0 bases from V and 6 bases from J, with 15 bases between. The CDR3 length is 15 residues. The germline V gene has CDR1 SGHVS and CDR2 FNYEAQ. CDR3: CASSLAVGVSGEQYF. The CDR3, as DNA: TGTGCCAGCAGCTTAGCGGTGGGGGTTAGCGGCGAGCAGTACTTC. Using reference TRBV7-6 and TRBJ2-7 for the parts outside the CDR3, the full variable domain is GAGVSQSPRYKVTKRGQDVALRCDPISGHVSLYWYRQALGQGPEFLTYFNYEAQQDKSGLPNDRFSAERPEGSISTLTIQRTEQRDSAMYRCASSLAVGVSGEQYFGPGTRLTVT.

This chain links TRBV27 with TRBJ1-1; 7 positions agree with TRBD1. Germline V gene lookup returns CDR1 MNHEY and CDR2 SMNVEV (reference sequence). Unmatched junction bases numbered 12, after V lost 3 bases and J lost 5 bases. The CDR3 loop spans 16 amino acids. This chain's CDR3 is CASSFWAGGRGTEAFF. In nucleotides, the CDR3 is TGTGCCAGCAGTTTCTGGGCAGGGGGAAGAGGTACTGAAGCTTTCTTT.

The V and J genes are TRBV11-2 and TRBJ2-7; a possible D gene is TRBD1 (5 bases). The germline CDR1 and CDR2 sequences are SGHAT and FQNNGV. V was trimmed by 3 bases and J by 3 bases, leaving 12 bases between them. The CDR3 sequence is 14 residues long. The CDR3 is CASSLGLLFYEQYF. In DNA form, the CDR3 reads TGTGCCAGCAGCTTGGGGCTTCTATTCTACGAGCAGTACTTC. Combining the CDR3 with reference TRBV11-2 and TRBJ2-7 gives the whole variable domain EAGVAQSPRYKIIEKRQSVAFWCNPISGHATLYWYQQILGQGPKLLIQFQNNGVVDDSQLPKDRFSAERLKGVDSTLKIQPAKLEDSAVYLCASSLGLLFYEQYFGPGTRLTVT.

The gene calls are TRBV28 and TRBJ1-4, with 9 bases fitting TRBD1. CDR1 is MDHEN and CDR2 is SYDVKM in the germline V gene. The CDR3 loop spans 13 amino acids. The junction had 1 base not matched to a gene; V was cut back by 6 bases and J by 5 bases. This CDR3 reads CASRGQGNEKLFF. The CDR3 DNA reads as TGTGCCAGCAGGGGACAGGGAAATGAAAAACTGTTTTTT. The whole variable domain, remainder taken from reference TRBV28 and TRBJ1-4, is DVKVTQSSRYLVKRTGEKVFLECVQDMDHENMFWYRQDPGLGLRLIYFSYDVKMKEKGDIPEGYSVSREKKERFSLILESASTNQTSMYLCASRGQGNEKLFFGSGTQLSVL.

This clone showed up just once. The rearrangement joins TRBV7-2 to TRBJ2-5, with D unresolved. This CDR3 comprises 14 residues. Germline V CDR1 and CDR2: SGHTA, FQGNSA. V was pared by 2 bases and J by 5 bases, with 12 bases between. The CDR3 here is CASSLPGLVETQYF. CDR3 nucleotides: TGTGCCAGCAGCTTACCCGGGTTAGTGGAGACCCAGTACTTC. Looking up the rest from reference TRBV7-2 and TRBJ2-5 gives the full variable domain: GAGVSQSPSNKVTEKGKDVELRCDPISGHTALYWYRQSLGQGLEFLIYFQGNSAPDKSGLPSDRFSAERTGGSVSTLTIQRTQQEDSAVYLCASSLPGLVETQYFGPGTRLLVL.

CDR3 DNA sequence: TGTGCCAGCAGGTCGGGACAGGGCGGTTTGGAGCAGTACTTC. Translated: CASRSGQGGLEQYF. The rearrangement joins TRBV7-9 to TRBJ2-7; 9 bases fit TRBD1. Germline V gene sequence: CDR1 SEHNR, CDR2 FQNEAQ (reference sequence). The CDR3 covers 14 residues. V was pared by 6 bases and J by 7 bases, with 10 bases of the junction left unmatched.

The chain uses TRBV27 and TRBJ1-2; 9 nucleotides align to TRBD1. Germline loops: CDR1 MNHEY, CDR2 SMNVEV (reference sequence). CDR3 size: 16 residues. V gave up 6 bases and J gave up 1 base; unmatched junction bases: 9. CDR3 amino acids: CASSAGTGIFNYGYTF. In nucleotides, the CDR3 is TGTGCCAGCAGCGCCGGGACAGGGATATTTAACTATGGCTACACCTTC.